This TCR beta chain came from a study of shared clonotypes between healthy human individuals. Comments on this clone: The sample contains more than one DNA sequence encoding this CDR3.

This CDR3 spans 11 amino acids. Germline V gene sequence: CDR1 MNHEY, CDR2 SVGAGI. V lost 7 bases to trimming and J lost 1 base, with 4 bases between them. This table comes from immunoSEQ multiplex PCR, and its TCRdb copy is limited to in-frame clones, with some not included. This table has approximately 2,000,000 clones, 85% to 95% appearing once. The TCR originated in a man between 18 and 35 years old in good health. Some clones in this sample may be carry-over from other donors' samples. Sequences were obtained from naive CD4+ T cells from PBMCs. The subset is: CD45RA+ positively selected. The chain recombines TRBV6-5 with TRBJ1-1, with D unclear. The CDR3 region is CASKGNTEAFF. CDR3 bases: TGTGCCAGCAAGGGGAACACTGAAGCTTTCTTT.